This TCR beta chain derives from a study of glioma-infiltrating T cells. TCR alpha and beta CDR3 regions were amplified from RNA using iRepertoire nested multiplex PCR. TCRdb passed the multiplex PCR reads through MiXCR, listing each CDR3 protein once. Among approximately 190,000 distinct CDR3 sequences listed, 25% to 35% were seen once. This clonotype was found many times. Trimming stripped 9 bases from V and 1 base from J, with 13 bases between. CDR1 is SGHNT and CDR2 is YYREEE in the germline V gene (reference sequence). The CDR3 runs to 13 residues. Sample: glioma tissue, nonneoplastic brain tissue, or PBMCs (not recorded which). The chain has TRBV5-4 and TRBJ1-1; D remains ambiguous. This TCR came from a human donor with low-grade glioma or glioblastoma, undergoing nonglioma brain surgery, or in good health (not recorded which). The CDR3 is CATSGGSNTEAFF. For the CDR3, the DNA is TGTGCCACCTCTGGAGGATCGAACACTGAAGCTTTCTTT.